This T cell receptor beta chain is drawn from a study of blood T cell repertoires in COVID-19. Study details: Acute and convalescent COVID-19 samples came from the United States, Italy and Spain. Sources were T cells, B-cell-depleted T cells, or PBMCs; the material itself was cDNA or gDNA.

Per the original data handling: Reference gene primers were amplified, and this amplification served to estimate nucleated cell counts. Data came from immunoSEQ multiplex PCR; TCRdb stores just in-frame clones and leaves some out. V and J calls and clone size are as listed in that table; D and trimming were resolved from the DNA. This sample has approximately 88,000 clones; approximately 80% occur once, and the top ten carry roughly a fifth. This CDR3 is 16 amino acids long. The V and J ends lost 3 bases and 1 base, in that order; junction bases with no gene match: 5. This chain links TRBV23-1 with TRBJ2-3; 9 nucleotides match TRBD1. TRBV23-1 falls under the ORF class, with uncertain function. Sequenced material: peripheral blood. The sequence was obtained from an elderly woman with acute or convalescent COVID-19. CDR3 coding DNA: TGCGCCAGCAGTCAGCACCGGACAGGGGGCACAGATACGCAGTATTTT. Its protein is CASSQHRTGGTDTQYF.